The present T cell receptor beta chain was sequenced within a study of blood T cell repertoires in COVID-19. Study background: Both acute and convalescent COVID-19 samples were obtained from the United States, Italy and Spain. PBMCs, B-cell-depleted T cells, or T cells provided the cDNA or gDNA that made up the material.

Per the authors' pipeline: Amplified reference gene primers provided the basis for estimating nucleated cell counts. Repertoires were generated with immunoSEQ multiplex PCR, while TCRdb's copy carries only in-frame clones and drops some. D and trimming were read from the DNA, whereas the V and J calls and clone size are those reported in that table. The profile covers a few hundred thousand clones, with nearly 90% appearing a single time and 9.5% to 15% taken by the ten largest. Sample: peripheral blood. This clonotype originated in a young woman who had recovered from COVID-19.

CDR3 coding DNA: TGTGCCAGCAGCTTACTAGCGGGGGGGACTAGCGGCTACGAGCAGTACTTC. This gives the protein CASSLLAGGTSGYEQYF. V and J are TRBV7-6 and TRBJ2-7; 12 bases align to TRBD2. Germline loops: CDR1 SGHVS, CDR2 FNYEAQ. This CDR3 comprises 17 residues. Trimming cost V 2 bases and J 3 bases; bases outside gene matches: 8.